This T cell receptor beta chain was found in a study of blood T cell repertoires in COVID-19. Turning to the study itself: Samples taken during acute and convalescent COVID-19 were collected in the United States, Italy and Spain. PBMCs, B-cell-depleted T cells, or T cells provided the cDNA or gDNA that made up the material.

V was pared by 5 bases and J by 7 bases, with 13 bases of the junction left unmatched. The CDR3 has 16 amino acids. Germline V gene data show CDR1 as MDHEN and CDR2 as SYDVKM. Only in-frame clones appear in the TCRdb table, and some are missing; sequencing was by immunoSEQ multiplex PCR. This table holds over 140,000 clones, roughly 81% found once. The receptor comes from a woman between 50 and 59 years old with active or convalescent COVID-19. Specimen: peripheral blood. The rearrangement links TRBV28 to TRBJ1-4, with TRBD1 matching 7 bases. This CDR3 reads CASSLTDRAGGEKLFF. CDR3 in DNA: TGTGCCAGCAGTCTGACAGACAGGGCCGGGGGTGAAAAACTGTTTTTT.